The 26 T cell receptor beta chains below come from one sample, sequenced in a study of regulatory T cells in long-lasting Graves disease. Arm-PCR of CDR3 regions and iRepertoire HTBI primers were used to build TCR beta libraries. Each CDR3 protein gets one entry after TCRdb re-called the multiplex PCR reads with MiXCR. The sample lists more than 450,000 distinct CDR3 sequences; about a sixth were seen once. Time point meaning: newly diagnosed GD, antithyroid drugs for less than 3 months. Following extraction of RNA from PBMCs, that RNA was used to make the TCR library. A further study also used this sample, focusing on T cells in Graves' hyperthyroidism and ophthalmopathy.

The source material was peripheral blood mononuclear cells (PBMCs), sampled at new diagnosis, from a patient treated with antithyroid drugs. The receptors stem from a man aged 40-55 years with Graves disease.

This clonotype has at least ten counts. V is TRBV30 and J is TRBJ1-1; the D is unclear. Per germline, CDR1 GTSNPN and CDR2 SVGIG (reference sequence). This CDR3 has 12 amino acids. V dropped 1 base and J dropped 2 bases, with 5 bases sitting between them. CDR3 bases: TGTGCCTGGAGTGGACAAAACACTGAAGCTTTCTTT. Its translation: CAWSGQNTEAFF.

This clonotype was counted at least ten times. The rearrangement uses TRBV28 and TRBJ2-7; 14 positions agree with TRBD2. The ends lost 8 bases at V and 6 bases at J; junction bases unmatched: 9. The CDR3 has 15 amino acids. Germline lookup yields CDR1 MDHEN and CDR2 SYDVKM. The CDR3 DNA sequence: TGTGCCAGCTCTCCCCCGGGACTAGCGGGAGTCGAGCAGTACTTC. Its protein product is CASSPPGLAGVEQYF.

This clonotype was counted between two and nine times. V usage is TRBV24-1 and J usage is TRBJ2-7, with 8 nucleotides matching TRBD2. The V gene's germline CDR1 is KGHDR and CDR2 SFDVKD. Losses at the gene ends were 6 bases for V and 1 base for J; bases not matched to a gene: 1. The CDR3 runs 13 residues. The CDR3 spells CATSSSGSYEQYF. The CDR3 nucleotides read TGTGCCACCAGTTCTAGCGGGTCCTACGAGCAGTACTTC.

On this clonotype itself: One end of the junction is discordant with germline, which a read error may explain. The CDR3 reads CASSQEQGPSYNEQFF. CDR3 DNA: TGTGCCAGCAGCCAAGAGCAGGGGCCCTCCTACAATGAGCAGTTCTTC. J is TRBJ2-1 and V is TRBV4-1; TRBD1 might be the D (6 bases). The CDR3 extends over 16 amino acids. Germline-derived CDR1 and CDR2 are MGHRA and YSYEKL.

This clonotype was recorded many times. V usage is TRBV28 and J usage is TRBJ2-4; either TRBD1 or TRBD2 may fit D (6 bases each). The CDR3 runs to 14 residues. The V gene lost 9 bases and the J gene lost 6 bases, with 18 bases spanning the gap. Germline CDR1 and CDR2: MDHEN and SYDVKM. CDR3 loop: CASKGGRVGNIQYF. The DNA of the CDR3 is TGTGCCAGTAAGGGGGGCAGGGTCGGAAACATTCAGTACTTC.

This clonotype was detected a few times. The rearrangement uses TRBV6-5 and TRBJ1-1; 8 nucleotides agree with TRBD1. CDR3 length: 15 residues. Unmatched junction bases numbered 9, after V lost 4 bases and J lost 5 bases. Germline values: CDR1 MNHEY, CDR2 SVGAGI. In DNA, the CDR3 is TGTGCCAGCAGTTTGACAGGGGCGGTAGAAACTGAAGCTTTCTTT. This gives the protein CASSLTGAVETEAFF.

The chain employs TRBV10-3 and TRBJ2-5; D remains unclear. Germline CDR1 reads ENHRY; CDR2 reads SYGVKD. Trimming took 6 bases from V and 5 from J, leaving 13 bases between them. The CDR3 contains 13 residues. CDR3 sequence (DNA): TGTGCCATCAGGGACGCTATACGGGAGACCCAGTACTTC. Translation gives CAIRDAIRETQYF.

This clonotype appeared many times. This chain connects TRBV6-1 to TRBJ2-6; 7 nucleotides line up with TRBD2. The length of the CDR3 is 18 residues. Unmatched junction bases numbered 11, after V lost 5 bases and J lost 1 base. Germline lookup yields CDR1 MNHNS and CDR2 SASEGT. This chain's CDR3 is CASSPRVAGVSGANVLTF. In DNA form, the CDR3 reads TGTGCCAGCAGTCCTCGGGTGGCGGGAGTATCTGGGGCCAACGTCCTGACTTTC.

The gene calls are TRBV5-1 and TRBJ1-1; weak D call: TRBD1 (6 bases). CDR1 and CDR2 from the germline V gene are SGHRS and YFSETQ. CDR3 size: 14 residues. The V end was cut by 1 base, the J end by 6 bases, with 13 bases between. CDR3 sequence: CASSLWPGAAEAFF. The CDR3, as DNA: TGCGCCAGCAGCTTGTGGCCGGGGGCCGCTGAAGCTTTCTTT.

This clonotype was detected ten times or more. The J gene is TRBJ2-7, the V gene TRBV12-3 or TRBV12-4; D gene uncertain. The CDR3 runs 12 residues. Trimming took off 3 bases at V and 4 bases at J, with 7 bases between the two ends. As DNA, the CDR3 is TGTGCCAGCAGTTTTGAACTTTACGAGCAGTACTTC. It specifies CASSFELYEQYF.

There are many counts of this clonotype. The chain carries TRBV6-1 and TRBJ1-1; 8 bases are a match to TRBD1. Germline assignment: CDR1 MNHNS and CDR2 SASEGT. The CDR3 is made up of 14 amino acids. The V gene end was trimmed by 6 bases and the J gene end by 1 base; junction bases not matched to a gene: 4. The CDR3 here is CASRTGARNTEAFF. As DNA, the CDR3 is TGTGCCAGCAGGACAGGGGCTCGGAACACTGAAGCTTTCTTT.

This rearrangement joins TRBV3-1 to TRBJ2-1, with TRBD2 as a possible D gene (8 bases). Germline CDR1 and CDR2: LGHDT and YNNKEL (reference sequence). This CDR3 contains 20 residues. The V end lost 3 bases, the J end lost 1 base, and 25 bases lay between the germline ends. DNA of the CDR3: TGTGCCAGCAGCCACTTAACCGGGACAGCGGGAGCAGGATCCTACAATGAGCAGTTCTTC. Amino acid sequence: CASSHLTGTAGAGSYNEQFF.

This clonotype was seen a few times. This rearrangement joins TRBV29-1 to TRBJ1-2; 8 nucleotides agree with TRBD1. Germline-derived CDR1 and CDR2 are SQVTM and ANQGSEA. This CDR3 is 13 amino acids long. V lost 4 bases to trimming and J lost 6 bases; unmatched junction nucleotides: 7. CDR3: CSVGAGGGNGYTF. The DNA of the CDR3 is TGCAGCGTTGGCGCAGGGGGCGGAAATGGCTACACCTTC. Based on the CDR3 plus reference TRBV29-1 and TRBJ1-2, the full variable domain is SAVISQKPSRDICQRGTSLTIQCQVDSQVTMMFWYRQQPGQSLTLIATANQGSEATYESGFVIDKFPISRPNLTFSTLTVSNMSPEDSSIYLCSVGAGGGNGYTFGSGTRLTVV.

In its sample, this clonotype was seen many times. The rearrangement links TRBV2 to TRBJ2-5, with D tentatively TRBD2 (5 bases). The CDR3 spans 17 residues. The ends were cut back, 1 base at V and 5 bases at J, with 20 bases in the middle. The germline V gene has CDR1 SNHLY and CDR2 FYNNEI. CDR3 protein: CASSEDPPSSSYETQYF. As DNA, the CDR3 is TGTGCCAGCAGTGAAGATCCCCCTTCTAGCAGTTACGAGACCCAGTACTTC.

The sample holds many counts of this clonotype. This rearrangement joins TRBV5-1 to TRBJ2-2; D is unresolved. The germline gives CDR1 SGHRS, CDR2 YFSETQ. The CDR3 runs to 16 residues. Trimming took off 4 bases at V and 0 bases at J, with 13 bases between the two ends. CDR3 in amino acids: CASSLPLASNTGELFF. DNA of the CDR3: TGCGCCAGCAGCCTCCCCCTGGCCTCGAACACCGGGGAGCTGTTTTTT.

This clonotype was counted between two and nine times. The genes are TRBV6-4 and TRBJ2-5, with D possibly being TRBD2 (5 bases). V dropped 4 bases and J dropped 2 bases, with 11 bases sitting between them. Germline CDR1 is MRHNA and CDR2 is SNTAGT. The CDR3 loop spans 14 amino acids. In nucleotides, the CDR3 is TGTGCCAGCAGTGCCCCCCGGGAACAAGAGACCCAGTACTTC. Protein sequence: CASSAPREQETQYF.

The chain joins TRBV5-1 to TRBJ2-5; 9 bases are a match to TRBD1. CDR3 size: 15 residues. The germline V gene encodes CDR1 SGHRS and CDR2 YFSETQ. J lost 3 bases, V lost 0 bases, and 3 bases had no gene match. CDR3 in amino acids: CASSLEGTGKETQYF. DNA of the CDR3: TGCGCCAGCAGCTTGGAGGGGACAGGGAAAGAGACCCAGTACTTC. The full variable domain, rest sourced from reference TRBV5-1 and TRBJ2-5, is KAGVTQTPRYLIKTRGQQVTLSCSPISGHRSVSWYQQTPGQGLQFLFEYFSETQRNKGNFPGRFSGRQFSNSRSEMNVSTLELGDSALYLCASSLEGTGKETQYFGPGTRLLVL.

In its sample, this clonotype was seen many times. The chain employs TRBV6-1 and TRBJ2-3; D is possibly TRBD2 (6 bases). The V and J ends lost 4 bases and 0 bases respectively, with 8 bases between them. The CDR3 extends over 14 amino acids. Germline V CDR1 and CDR2: MNHNS, SASEGT. CDR3 in amino acids: CASSVGRSTDTQYF. The CDR3 region has the DNA TGTGCCAGCAGTGTCGGGAGAAGCACAGATACGCAGTATTTT.

This clonotype was seen ten or more times. A much larger clone differs by one base, so this may be a read error. The V call is TRBV28, the J call TRBJ2-3; perhaps TRBD2 as D (6 bases). The CDR3 is 16 amino acids. Trimming removed 3 bases from V and 5 bases from J, with 18 bases in between. CDR1 is MDHEN and CDR2 is SYDVKM in the germline V gene. CDR3 DNA: TGTGCCAGCAGTTTTGGCGGGAAGGGGTCCGGAGATACGCAGTATTTT. Protein sequence: CASSFGGKGSGDTQYF.

V gene TRBV2 combines with J gene TRBJ2-5; the D call may be TRBD1 or TRBD2 (5 bases each). There are 14 residues in the CDR3. The V and J ends lost 7 bases and 2 bases respectively, with 14 bases between them. The germline gives CDR1 SNHLY, CDR2 FYNNEI. The CDR3 DNA reads TGTGCCAGCACTGCCGGGACCCTACAAGAGACCCAGTACTTC. Its protein is CASTAGTLQETQYF.

This chain connects TRBV9 to TRBJ2-1; no reliable D call. Trimming removed 1 base from V and 6 bases from J, with 14 bases in between. CDR1 and CDR2 (germline): SGDLS, YYNGEE. The CDR3 covers 15 residues. CDR3 DNA: TGTGCCAGCAGCGTATCTCTCGGGCTGGGCAATGAGCAGTTCTTC. This codes for CASSVSLGLGNEQFF.

This clonotype was observed at least ten times. The V and J genes are TRBV20-1 and TRBJ1-2; D unclear. CDR3 length: 13 amino acids. Germline lookup yields CDR1 DFQATT and CDR2 SNEGSKA (reference sequence). V dropped 3 bases and J dropped 3 bases, with 11 bases sitting between them. The CDR3: CSASPGKHYGYTF. The CDR3 DNA reads TGCAGTGCTAGCCCCGGGAAACACTATGGCTACACCTTC.

There are many counts of this clonotype. The chain couples TRBV11-2 to TRBJ2-7; possibly TRBD1 for D (6 bases). The CDR3 spans 15 residues. Trimming stripped 1 base from V and 7 bases from J, with 17 bases between. Germline loops: CDR1 SGHAT, CDR2 FQNNGV. CDR3 sequence reads: CASSLAQGASGEQYF. The CDR3 DNA is TGTGCCAGCAGCTTAGCACAGGGCGCCTCGGGTGAGCAGTACTTC.

As to this clonotype: A much more abundant neighbour one base away suggests this may be a read error. J is TRBJ2-7 and V is TRBV9; 9 nucleotides line up with TRBD2. The CDR3 consists of 15 residues. In germline, CDR1 is SGDLS, CDR2 YYNGEE. Here the CDR3 reads CASNVAAGGPYEQYF. The CDR3 nucleotides read TGTGCCAGCAACGTAGCTGCGGGAGGGCCGTACGAGCAGTACTTC.

Many counts were recorded for this clonotype. J is TRBJ2-3 and V is TRBV7-9; 9 bases align to TRBD2. V trimming: 5 bases; J trimming: 4 bases; junction bases outside the gene matches: 7. Germline V gene lookup returns CDR1 SEHNR and CDR2 FQNEAQ (reference sequence). This CDR3 is built from 15 residues. The CDR3: CASSPYSGSSDTQYF. Here the CDR3 DNA reads TGTGCCAGCAGCCCGTATAGCGGGAGCTCAGATACGCAGTATTTT.

In this sample, this clonotype turned up many times. V is TRBV24-1 and J is TRBJ2-3; D call uncertain. CDR1 and CDR2 (germline): KGHDR, SFDVKD. V shed 4 bases and J shed 2 bases, with 9 bases lying between them. The length of the CDR3 is 14 residues. CDR3 nucleotides: TGTGCCACCAGTGACCTATTGGTCACAGATACGCAGTATTTT. Amino acids: CATSDLLVTDTQYF.